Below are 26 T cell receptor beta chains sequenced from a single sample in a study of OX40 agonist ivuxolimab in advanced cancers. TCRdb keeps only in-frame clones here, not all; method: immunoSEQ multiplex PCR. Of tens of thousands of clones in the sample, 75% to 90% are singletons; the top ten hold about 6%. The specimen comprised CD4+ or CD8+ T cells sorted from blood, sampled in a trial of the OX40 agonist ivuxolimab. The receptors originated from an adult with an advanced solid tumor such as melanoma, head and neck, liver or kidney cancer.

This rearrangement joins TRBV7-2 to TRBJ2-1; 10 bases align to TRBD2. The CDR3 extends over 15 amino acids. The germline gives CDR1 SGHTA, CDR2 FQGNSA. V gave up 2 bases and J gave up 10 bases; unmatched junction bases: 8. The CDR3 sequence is CASSLLSSGGEEQFF. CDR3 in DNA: TGTGCCAGCAGCTTATTGTCTAGCGGGGGTGAAGAGCAGTTCTTC. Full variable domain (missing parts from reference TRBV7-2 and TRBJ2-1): GAGVSQSPSNKVTEKGKDVELRCDPISGHTALYWYRQSLGQGLEFLIYFQGNSAPDKSGLPSDRFSAERTGGSVSTLTIQRTQQEDSAVYLCASSLLSSGGEEQFFGPGTRLTVL.

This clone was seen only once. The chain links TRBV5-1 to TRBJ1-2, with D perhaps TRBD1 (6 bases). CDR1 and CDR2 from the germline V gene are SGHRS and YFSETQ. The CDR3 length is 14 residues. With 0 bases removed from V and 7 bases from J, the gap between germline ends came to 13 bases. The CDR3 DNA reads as TGCGCCAGCAGCTTGGAACAGGGCGGGATTGGCTACACCTTC. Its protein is CASSLEQGGIGYTF.

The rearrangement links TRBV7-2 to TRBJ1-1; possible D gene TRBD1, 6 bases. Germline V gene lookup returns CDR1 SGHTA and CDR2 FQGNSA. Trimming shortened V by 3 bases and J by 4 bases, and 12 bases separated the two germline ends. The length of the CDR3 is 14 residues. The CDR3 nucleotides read TGTGCCAGCAGCTTGACAGGTCCGGCCACTGAAGCTTTCTTT. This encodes CASSLTGPATEAFF.

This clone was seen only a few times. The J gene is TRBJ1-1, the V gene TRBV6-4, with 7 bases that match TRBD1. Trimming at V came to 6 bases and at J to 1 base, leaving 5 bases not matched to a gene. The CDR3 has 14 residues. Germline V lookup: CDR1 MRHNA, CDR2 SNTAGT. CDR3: CASSAGTENTEAFF. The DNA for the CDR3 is TGTGCCAGCAGCGCCGGGACAGAGAACACTGAAGCTTTCTTT.

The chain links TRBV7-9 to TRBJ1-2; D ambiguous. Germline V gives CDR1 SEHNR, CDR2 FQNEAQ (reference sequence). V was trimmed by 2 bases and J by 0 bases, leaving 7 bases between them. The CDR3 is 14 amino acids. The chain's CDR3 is CASSLNTANYGYTF. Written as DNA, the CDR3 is TGTGCCAGCAGCTTAAACACAGCTAACTATGGCTACACCTTC.

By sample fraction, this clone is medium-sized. CDR3 protein: CASSKVIAEYQETQYF. CDR3 coding DNA: TGTGCCAGCAGCAAAGTCATAGCAGAGTACCAAGAGACCCAGTACTTC. This chain connects TRBV21-1 to TRBJ2-5; TRBD2, the D gene given by the table, was not confirmed from the DNA. TRBV21-1 is given as a pseudogene. The CDR3 covers 16 residues.

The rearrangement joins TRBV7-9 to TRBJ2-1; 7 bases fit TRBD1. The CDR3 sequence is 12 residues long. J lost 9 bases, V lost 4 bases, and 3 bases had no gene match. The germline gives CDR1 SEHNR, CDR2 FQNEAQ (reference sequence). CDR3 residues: CASSSTGFEQFF. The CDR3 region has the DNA TGTGCCAGCAGCTCGACAGGGTTTGAGCAGTTCTTC.

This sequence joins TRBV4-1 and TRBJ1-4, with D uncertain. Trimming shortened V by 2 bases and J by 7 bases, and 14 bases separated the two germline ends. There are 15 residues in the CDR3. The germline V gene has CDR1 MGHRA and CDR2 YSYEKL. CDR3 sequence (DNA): TGCGCCAGCAGCCAACACATCTATGGAAGTGAAAAACTGTTTTTT. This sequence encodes CASSQHIYGSEKLFF.

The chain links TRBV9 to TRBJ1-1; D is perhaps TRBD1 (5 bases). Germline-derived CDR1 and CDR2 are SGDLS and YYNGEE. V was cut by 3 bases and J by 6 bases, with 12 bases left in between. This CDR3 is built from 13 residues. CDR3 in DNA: TGTGCCAGCAGCGCTGGCGGGGCAGCTGAAGCTTTCTTT. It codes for CASSAGGAAEAFF.

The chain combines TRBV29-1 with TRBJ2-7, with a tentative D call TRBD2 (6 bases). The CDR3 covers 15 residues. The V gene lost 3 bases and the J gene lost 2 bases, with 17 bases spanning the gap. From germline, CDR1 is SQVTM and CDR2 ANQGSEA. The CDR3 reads CSVDIYGDSAYEQYF. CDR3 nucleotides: TGCAGCGTTGATATTTATGGGGACTCCGCCTACGAGCAGTACTTC.

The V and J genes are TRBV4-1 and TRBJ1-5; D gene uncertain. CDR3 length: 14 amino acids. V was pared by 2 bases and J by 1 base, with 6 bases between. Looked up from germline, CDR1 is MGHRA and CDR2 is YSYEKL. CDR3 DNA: TGCGCCAGCAGCCAACTCAACAGCAATCAGCCCCAGCATTTT. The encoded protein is CASSQLNSNQPQHF.

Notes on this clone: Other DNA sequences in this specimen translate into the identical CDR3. The CDR3 nucleotides are TGTGCCAGCAGCGTAGAGGCAGACTCCTACAATGAGCAGTTCTTC. Residues: CASSVEADSYNEQFF. V is TRBV9 and J is TRBJ2-1; D unresolved. CDR1 is SGDLS, CDR2 YYNGEE, per germline. The CDR3 totals 15 residues. V lost 0 bases to trimming and J lost 0 bases, with 7 bases between them.

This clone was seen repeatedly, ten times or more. The CDR3 nucleotides read TGTGCCAGCAGCAGAGACACCATAGAAGCTTTCTTT. Translating it yields CASSRDTIEAFF. The chain links TRBV7-9 to TRBJ1-1; D call uncertain. The ends were cut back, 5 bases at V and 8 bases at J, with 12 bases in the middle. This CDR3 has 12 amino acids. Germline CDR1 is SEHNR and CDR2 is FQNEAQ (reference sequence).

The CDR3 nucleotides read TGTGCCAGCGGCCTCCCCGGGACACCTCTGTTGGAGCAGTACTTC. It translates to CASGLPGTPLLEQYF. The genes are TRBV7-9 and TRBJ2-7; D possibly corresponds to TRBD1 (6 bases). This CDR3 is built from 15 residues. V lost 8 bases and J 7 bases, leaving 24 bases between the germline ends. CDR1 is SEHNR, CDR2 FQNEAQ, per germline (reference sequence).

DNA for the CDR3: TGTGCCAGTAGTATCCTCCTGGGACTAGCGGGAGGCTATGAGCAGTTCTTC. It is translated as CASSILLGLAGGYEQFF. The chain uses TRBV19 and TRBJ2-1, with TRBD2 matching 15 bases. Germline-derived CDR1 and CDR2 are LNHDA and SQIVND (reference sequence). Trimming cost V 3 bases and J 8 bases; bases outside gene matches: 8. This CDR3 spans 17 amino acids.

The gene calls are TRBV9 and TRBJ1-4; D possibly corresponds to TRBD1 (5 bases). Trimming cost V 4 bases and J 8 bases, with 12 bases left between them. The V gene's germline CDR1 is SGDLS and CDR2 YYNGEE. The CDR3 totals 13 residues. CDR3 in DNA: TGTGCCAGCAGCCCACAGGTAAAGGAAAAACTGTTTTTT. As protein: CASSPQVKEKLFF.

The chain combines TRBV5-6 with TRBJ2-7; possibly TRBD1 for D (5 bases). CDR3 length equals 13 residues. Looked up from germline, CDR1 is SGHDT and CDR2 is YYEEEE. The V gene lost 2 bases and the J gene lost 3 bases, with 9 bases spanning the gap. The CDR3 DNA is TGTGCCAGCAGCTTTCGACAGAGCTACGAGCAGTACTTC. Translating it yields CASSFRQSYEQYF.

CDR3 DNA sequence: TGTGCCAGCAGCTTAGGTTTAACGGGCTCGTTTATGGGGCAGTTCTTC. This sequence encodes CASSLGLTGSFMGQFF. The chain uses TRBV7-6 and TRBJ2-1; D remains ambiguous. The CDR3 totals 16 residues. With 1 base removed from V and 12 bases from J, the gap between germline ends came to 22 bases. Germline CDR1 and CDR2: SGHVS and FNYEAQ.

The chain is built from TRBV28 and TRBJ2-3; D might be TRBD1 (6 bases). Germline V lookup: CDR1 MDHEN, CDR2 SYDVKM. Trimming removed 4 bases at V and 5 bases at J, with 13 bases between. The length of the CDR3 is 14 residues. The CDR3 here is CASSSTGSGDTQYF. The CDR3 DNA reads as TGTGCCAGCAGTTCGACAGGTTCCGGAGATACGCAGTATTTT.

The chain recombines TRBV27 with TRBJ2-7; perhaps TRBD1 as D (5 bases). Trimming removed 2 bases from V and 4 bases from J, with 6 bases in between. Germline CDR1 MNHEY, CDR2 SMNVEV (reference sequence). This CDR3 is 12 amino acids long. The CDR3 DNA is TGTGCCAGCAGTTTAACAGGATACGAGCAGTACTTC. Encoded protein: CASSLTGYEQYF.

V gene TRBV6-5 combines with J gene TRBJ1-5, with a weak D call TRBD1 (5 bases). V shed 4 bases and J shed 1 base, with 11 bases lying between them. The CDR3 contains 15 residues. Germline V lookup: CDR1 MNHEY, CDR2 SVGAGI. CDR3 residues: CASSLTQGSNQPQHF. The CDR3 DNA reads TGTGCCAGCAGTTTGACCCAGGGAAGCAATCAGCCCCAGCATTTT.

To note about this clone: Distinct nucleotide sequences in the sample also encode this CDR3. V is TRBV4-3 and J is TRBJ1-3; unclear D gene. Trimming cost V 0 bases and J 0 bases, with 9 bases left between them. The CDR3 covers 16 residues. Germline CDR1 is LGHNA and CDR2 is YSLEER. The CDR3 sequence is CASSQDRSSSGNTIYF. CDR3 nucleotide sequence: TGCGCCAGCAGCCAAGATAGATCGAGCTCTGGAAACACCATATATTTT.

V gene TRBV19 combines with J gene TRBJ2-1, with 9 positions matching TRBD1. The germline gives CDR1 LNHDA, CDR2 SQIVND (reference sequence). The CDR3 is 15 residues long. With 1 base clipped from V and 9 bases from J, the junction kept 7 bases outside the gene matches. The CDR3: CASSIGDRVPFEQFF. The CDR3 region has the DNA TGTGCCAGTAGTATAGGGGACAGGGTTCCGTTTGAGCAGTTCTTC.

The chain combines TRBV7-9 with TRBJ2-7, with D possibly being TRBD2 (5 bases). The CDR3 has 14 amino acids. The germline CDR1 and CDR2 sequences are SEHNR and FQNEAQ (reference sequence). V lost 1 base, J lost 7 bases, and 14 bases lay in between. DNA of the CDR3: TGTGCCAGCAGCTTAGTTGTCGGGGTCCGGGAGCAGTACTTC. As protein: CASSLVVGVREQYF.

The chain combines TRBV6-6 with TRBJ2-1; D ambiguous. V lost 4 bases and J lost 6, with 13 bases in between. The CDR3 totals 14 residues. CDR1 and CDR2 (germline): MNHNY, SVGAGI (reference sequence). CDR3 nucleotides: TGTGCCAGCAGTTCCTCTGTCATTTCCAATGAGCAGTTCTTC. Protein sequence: CASSSSVISNEQFF.

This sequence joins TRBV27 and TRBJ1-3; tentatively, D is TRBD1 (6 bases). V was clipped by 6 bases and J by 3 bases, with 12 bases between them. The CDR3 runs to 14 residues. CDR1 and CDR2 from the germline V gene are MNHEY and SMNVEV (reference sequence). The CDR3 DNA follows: TGTGCCAGCAGCCTACAGGGTTTTGGAAACACCATATATTTT. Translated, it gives CASSLQGFGNTIYF.